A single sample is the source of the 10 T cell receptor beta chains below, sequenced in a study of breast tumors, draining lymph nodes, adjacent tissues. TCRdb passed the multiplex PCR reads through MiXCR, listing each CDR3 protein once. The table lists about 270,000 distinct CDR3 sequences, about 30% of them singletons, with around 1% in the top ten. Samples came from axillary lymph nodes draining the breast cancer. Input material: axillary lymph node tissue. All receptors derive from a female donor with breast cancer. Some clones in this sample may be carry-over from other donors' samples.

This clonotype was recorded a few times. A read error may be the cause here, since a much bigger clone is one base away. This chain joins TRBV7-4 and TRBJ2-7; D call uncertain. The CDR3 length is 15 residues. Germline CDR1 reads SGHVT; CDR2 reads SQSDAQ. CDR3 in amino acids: CASSGYTVSHHEQHF. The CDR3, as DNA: TGTGCCAGCAGCGGATACACCGTCTCTCACCACGAGCAGCACTTC. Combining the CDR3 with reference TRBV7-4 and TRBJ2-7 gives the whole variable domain GAGVSQSPRYKVAKRGRDVALRCDSISGHVTLYWYRQTLGQGSEVLTYSQSDAQRDKSGRPSGRFSAERPERSVSTLKIQRTEQGDSAVYLCASSGYTVSHHEQHFGPGTRLTVT.

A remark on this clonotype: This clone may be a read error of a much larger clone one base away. The DNA of the CDR3 is TGTGCCAGCAGTAAAGACGGCCTCTCAGAGACCCAGTACTTC. This translates into CASSKDGLSETQYF. V gene TRBV5-4 combines with J gene TRBJ2-5; D gene unclear. The CDR3 covers 14 residues. Trimming took off 5 bases at V and 4 bases at J, with 15 bases between the two ends. Looked up from germline, CDR1 is SGHNT and CDR2 is YYREEE (reference sequence). Full variable domain (outside the CDR3, taken from reference TRBV5-4 and TRBJ2-5): ETGVTQSPTHLIKTRGQQVTLRCSSQSGHNTVSWYQQALGQGPQFIFQYYREEENGRGNFPPRFSGLQFPNYSSELNVNALELDDSALYLCASSKDGLSETQYFGPGTRLLVL.

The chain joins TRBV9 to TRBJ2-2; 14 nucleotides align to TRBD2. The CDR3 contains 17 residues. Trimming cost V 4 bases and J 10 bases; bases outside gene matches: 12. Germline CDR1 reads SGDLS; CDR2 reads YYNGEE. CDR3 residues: CASSPTSGRAWGAELFF. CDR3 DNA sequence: TGTGCCAGCAGCCCGACTAGCGGGAGGGCCTGGGGCGCGGAGCTGTTTTTT.

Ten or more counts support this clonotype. The CDR3 DNA sequence: TGTGCCAGCAGCTTGGACGGTCTCCGTAATCAGCCCCAGCATTTT. Amino acids: CASSLDGLRNQPQHF. The chain recombines TRBV7-9 with TRBJ1-5, with unresolved D. The V gene's germline CDR1 is SEHNR and CDR2 FQNEAQ (reference sequence). CDR3 length equals 15 residues. Trimming left V 3 bases short and J 4 bases short, with 13 bases between.

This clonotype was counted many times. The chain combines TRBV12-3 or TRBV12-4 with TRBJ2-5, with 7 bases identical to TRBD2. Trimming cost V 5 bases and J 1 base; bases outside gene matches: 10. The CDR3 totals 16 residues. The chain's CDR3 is CASSVRLSGSQETQYF. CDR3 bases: TGTGCCAGCAGTGTCCGCCTTAGCGGGTCCCAAGAGACCCAGTACTTC.

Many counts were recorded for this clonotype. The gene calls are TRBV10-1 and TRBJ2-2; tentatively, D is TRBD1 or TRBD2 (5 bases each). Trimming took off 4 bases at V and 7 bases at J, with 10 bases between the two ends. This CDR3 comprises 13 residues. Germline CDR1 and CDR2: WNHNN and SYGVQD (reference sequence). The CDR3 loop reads CASSGGSSGELFF. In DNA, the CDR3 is TGCGCCAGCAGTGGGGGGAGTAGCGGGGAGCTGTTTTTT.

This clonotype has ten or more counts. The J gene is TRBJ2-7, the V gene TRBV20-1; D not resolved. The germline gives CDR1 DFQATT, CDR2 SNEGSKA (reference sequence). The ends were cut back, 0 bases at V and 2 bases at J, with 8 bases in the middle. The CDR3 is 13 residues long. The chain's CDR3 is CSARDDLTYEQYF. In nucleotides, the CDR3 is TGCAGTGCTAGAGATGACCTTACCTACGAGCAGTACTTC.

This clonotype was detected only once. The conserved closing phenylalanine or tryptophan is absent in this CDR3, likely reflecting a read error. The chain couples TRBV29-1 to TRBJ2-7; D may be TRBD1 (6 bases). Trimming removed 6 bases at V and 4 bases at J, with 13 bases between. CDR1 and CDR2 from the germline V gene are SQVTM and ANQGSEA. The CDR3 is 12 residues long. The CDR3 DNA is TGCAGCGTCGACGTACAGGGTTACGAGCAGTACCTC. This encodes CSVDVQGYEQYL.

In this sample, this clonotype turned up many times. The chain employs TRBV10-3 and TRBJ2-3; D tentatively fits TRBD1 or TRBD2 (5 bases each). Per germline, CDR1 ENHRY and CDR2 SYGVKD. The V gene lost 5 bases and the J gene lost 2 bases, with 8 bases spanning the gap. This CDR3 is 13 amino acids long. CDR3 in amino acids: CAISRDDTDTQYF. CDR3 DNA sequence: TGTGCCATCAGTAGGGACGACACAGATACGCAGTATTTT.

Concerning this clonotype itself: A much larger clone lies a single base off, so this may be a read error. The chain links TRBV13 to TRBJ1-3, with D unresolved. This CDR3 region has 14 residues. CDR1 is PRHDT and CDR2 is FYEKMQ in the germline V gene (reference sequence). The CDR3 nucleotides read TGTGCCAGCCACCCTCTGAGCTCTGGAAACACCATACATTTT. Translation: CASHPLSSGNTIHF.